This T cell receptor beta chain originates from a study of control samples from healthy donors and cancer patients. The CDR3 has 13 residues. Germline V gene data show CDR1 as SQVTM and CDR2 as ANQGSEA. Trimming left V 3 bases short and J 5 bases short, with 13 bases between. Data came from immunoSEQ multiplex PCR; TCRdb stores just in-frame clones and leaves some out. Altogether over 150,000 clones are present, approximately 92% being singletons, with the ten largest covering roughly 2.1%. The sequenced material came from blood. The TCR comes from a woman aged 40 to 50 in good health. This rearrangement joins TRBV29-1 to TRBJ1-2; weak D call: TRBD1 (5 bases). CDR3 region: CSVELGTRYGYTF. As DNA, the CDR3 is TGCAGCGTTGAGTTGGGGACGAGGTATGGCTACACCTTC. The variable domain in full, with the rest retrieved from reference TRBV29-1 and TRBJ1-2, is SAVISQKPSRDICQRGTSLTIQCQVDSQVTMMFWYRQQPGQSLTLIATANQGSEATYESGFVIDKFPISRPNLTFSTLTVSNMSPEDSSIYLCSVELGTRYGYTFGSGTRLTVV.